This T cell receptor beta chain was obtained from a study of CD8 T cells in ankylosing spondylitis. Study results and limitations: In synovial fluid and blood from reactive arthritis, some motif variants were previously reported. Significantly higher representation of disease-linked clones was reported for matched ankylosing spondylitis synovial fluid. Characteristic, it appeared, of ankylosing spondylitis blood was a TCR beta motif of eight highly homologous variants.

A few counts support this clonotype. Its specificity is not known. The V gene's germline CDR1 is SEHNR and CDR2 FQNEAQ (reference sequence). The CDR3 length is 14 residues. With 5 bases clipped from V and 4 bases from J, the junction kept 3 bases outside the gene matches. TCR beta libraries were made by quantitative 5'-RACE with molecular barcodes. TCRdb re-derived calls from the 5' RACE reads in MiXCR, one entry per CDR3 protein. This sample has under 450,000 distinct CDR3 sequences, with 17% found just once. Material: blood, either unsorted or a sorted T cell fraction (not recorded which). The rearrangement uses TRBV7-9 and TRBJ2-5, with 11 bases lining up with TRBD1. This clonotype originated in a male donor with ankylosing spondylitis. The CDR3 DNA follows: TGTGCCAGCAGCGTCGGGACAGGGGGAGAGACCCAGTACTTC. Translating gives CASSVGTGGETQYF.